The text below deals with one TCR beta chain. Its specificity is unknown. This record comes from a study of T cells in Graves' hyperthyroidism and ophthalmopathy. Whole-study results and caveats: By a 13 V-J model, ophthalmopathy was set apart from stable hyperthyroidism.

RNA transcripts gave rise to amplified TCR beta CDR3 regions. HTBI primers were employed in a first-round RT-PCR of the TCR CDR3. TCRdb re-derived calls from the multiplex PCR reads in MiXCR, one entry per CDR3 protein. The sample holds 640,000 or so distinct CDR3 sequences; about 15% are singletons and the top ten take approximately 4.2%. CDR1 and CDR2 (germline): LGHDT, YNNKEL (reference sequence). The CDR3 contains 16 residues. Trimming removed 3 bases at V and 5 bases at J, with 16 bases between. With duration under 3 months, ophthalmopathy was active: Clinical Activity Score at least 3, NOSPECS at least 4. Exclusion followed for patients with uncontrolled infection, other autoimmune disease, pregnancy or lactation.

The sequenced sample was blood. The genes are TRBV3-1 and TRBJ2-2, with D tentatively TRBD1 (7 bases). The TCR sequence derives from a woman between 40 and 50 years old with Graves' ophthalmopathy. The DNA of the CDR3 is TGTGCCAGCAGCCAGCCGTCAGGGGGGACAACCGGGGAGCTGTTTTTT. This codes for CASSQPSGGTTGELFF. The full variable domain, in which reference TRBV3-1 and TRBJ2-2 provide the parts outside the CDR3, is DTAVSQTPKYLVTQMGNDKSIKCEQNLGHDTMYWYKQDSKKFLKIMFSYNNKELIINETVPNRFSPKSPDKAHLNLHINSLELGDSAVYFCASSQPSGGTTGELFFGEGSRLTVL.